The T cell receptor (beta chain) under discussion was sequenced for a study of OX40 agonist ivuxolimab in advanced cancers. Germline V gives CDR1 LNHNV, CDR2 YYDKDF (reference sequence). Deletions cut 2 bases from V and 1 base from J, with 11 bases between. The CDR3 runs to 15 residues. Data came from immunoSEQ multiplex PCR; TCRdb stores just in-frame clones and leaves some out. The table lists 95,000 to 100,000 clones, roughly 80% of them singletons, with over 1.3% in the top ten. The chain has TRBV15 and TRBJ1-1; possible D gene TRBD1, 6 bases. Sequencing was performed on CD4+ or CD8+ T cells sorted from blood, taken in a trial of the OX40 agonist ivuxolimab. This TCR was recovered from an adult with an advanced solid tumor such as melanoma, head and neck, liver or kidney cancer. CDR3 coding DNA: TGTGCCACCAGCAGAAAGGGACACCCGAACACTGAAGCTTTCTTT. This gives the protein CATSRKGHPNTEAFF. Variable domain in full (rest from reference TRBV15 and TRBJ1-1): DAMVIQNPRYQVTQFGKPVTLSCSQTLNHNVMYWYQQKSSQAPKLLFHYYDKDFNNEADTPDNFQSRRPNTSFCFLDIRSPGLGDTAMYLCATSRKGHPNTEAFFGQGTRLTVV.